The 28 T cell receptor beta chains presented below share a single source sample, sequenced in a study of T cell responses to AZD1222 COVID-19 vaccine. Measured with immunoSEQ multiplex PCR; TCRdb has only the in-frame clones, and not every one. The repertoire holds roughly 100,000 clones, with roughly 89% as singletons. Sample: peripheral blood, taken 28 days after the second AZD1222 dose. Receptors originate from an adult who received the AZD1222 COVID-19 vaccine.

The V and J genes are TRBV10-3 and TRBJ2-1; TRBD2 aligns across 10 bases. The CDR3 has 17 amino acids. V was clipped by 0 bases and J by 7 bases; unmatched bases: 9. Per germline, CDR1 ENHRY and CDR2 SYGVKD. The CDR3 reads CAISESSSAGGRNEQFF. As DNA, the CDR3 is TGTGCCATCAGTGAGTCAAGTTCAGCGGGAGGGAGGAATGAGCAGTTCTTC.

The CDR3 DNA reads as TGTGCCAGCCGGGGAGAGGGGGCATACACTGAAGCTTTCTTT. It is translated as CASRGEGAYTEAFF. This chain uses TRBV7-9 with TRBJ1-1; 7 bases match TRBD1. The V gene end was trimmed by 8 bases and the J gene end by 3 bases; junction bases not matched to a gene: 9. The CDR3 runs 14 residues. Per germline, CDR1 SEHNR and CDR2 FQNEAQ (reference sequence).

The chain carries TRBV6-5 and TRBJ1-1, with no clear D. This CDR3 has 14 residues. In germline, CDR1 is MNHEY, CDR2 SVGAGI. V gave up 7 bases and J gave up 1 base, with 13 bases separating them. The CDR3 here is CASKGRGGNTEAFF. CDR3 sequence (DNA): TGTGCCAGCAAGGGCCGGGGAGGGAACACTGAAGCTTTCTTT.

This sequence joins TRBV5-5 and TRBJ1-2; D is unclear. CDR1 and CDR2 from the germline V gene are SGHKS and YYEKEE (reference sequence). This CDR3 is built from 14 residues. Trimming took 4 bases from V and 8 from J, leaving 18 bases between them. The CDR3 nucleotides read TGTGCCAGCAGCAACGTTTGGGAGTTGGAGGGCTACACCTTC. Translated: CASSNVWELEGYTF.

V is TRBV7-9 and J is TRBJ1-1; D gene uncertain. Trimming stripped 1 base from V and 5 bases from J, with 14 bases between. CDR1 is SEHNR and CDR2 is FQNEAQ in the germline V gene (reference sequence). CDR3 length: 15 amino acids. The CDR3 reads CASSLVGNYRTEAFF. The CDR3 nucleotides are TGTGCCAGCAGCTTAGTAGGCAACTATAGGACTGAAGCTTTCTTT.

For the CDR3, the DNA is TGTGCCAGCAAGACAGGGCACGGTGAGCAGTTCTTC. This codes for CASKTGHGEQFF. J is TRBJ2-1 and V is TRBV28; 7 positions match TRBD1. CDR3 length equals 12 residues. V lost 7 bases to trimming and J lost 9 bases; unmatched junction nucleotides: 6. Germline CDR1 and CDR2: MDHEN and SYDVKM.

The chain employs TRBV18 and TRBJ1-1; no clear D. CDR1 and CDR2 from the germline V gene are KGHSH and LQKENI. The CDR3 is 13 residues long. The V end lost 0 bases, the J end lost 7 bases, and 9 bases lay between the germline ends. The CDR3, as DNA: TGTGCCAGCTCACCACCGGTAGGCAGTGAAGCTTTCTTT. Its protein product is CASSPPVGSEAFF.

This sequence joins TRBV28 and TRBJ2-1; 10 nucleotides agree with TRBD2. The V gene end was trimmed by 5 bases and the J gene end by 6 bases; junction bases not matched to a gene: 10. This CDR3 region has 16 residues. CDR1 and CDR2 (germline): MDHEN, SYDVKM. The CDR3 sequence is CASSPQLAGRINEQFF. The CDR3, as DNA: TGTGCCAGCAGTCCCCAACTAGCGGGAAGGATCAATGAGCAGTTCTTC.

This chain connects TRBV15 to TRBJ1-3, with D hard to call. CDR3 length: 15 residues. CDR1 LNHNV and CDR2 YYDKDF come from the germline V gene (reference sequence). The V and J ends lost 0 bases and 6 bases respectively, with 12 bases between them. The CDR3 region is CATSRDLGNPNTIYF. Here the CDR3 DNA reads TGTGCCACCAGCAGAGATCTAGGGAACCCAAACACCATATATTTT.

This sequence joins TRBV7-7 and TRBJ2-1; 7 bases agree with TRBD1. This CDR3 comprises 13 residues. Germline V CDR1 and CDR2: SSHAT, FNYEAQ (reference sequence). V lost 6 bases to trimming and J lost 9 bases; unmatched junction nucleotides: 8. The CDR3 nucleotides read TGTGCCAGCAGTTTTGACAGGGCTAGTGAGCAGTTCTTC. This translates into CASSFDRASEQFF.

The chain carries TRBV7-8 and TRBJ2-7, with 9 bases that match TRBD1. This CDR3 has 13 residues. Germline V lookup: CDR1 SGHVS, CDR2 FQNEAQ. V lost 5 bases to trimming and J lost 4 bases; unmatched junction nucleotides: 3. CDR3 sequence reads: CASSQDRGYEQYF. CDR3 sequence (DNA): TGTGCCAGCAGCCAGGACAGGGGTTACGAGCAGTACTTC.

This clone was observed a few times. The J gene is TRBJ1-4, the V gene TRBV7-6; D is uncertain. Germline V gene data show CDR1 as SGHVS and CDR2 as FNYEAQ. V lost 1 base to trimming and J lost 8 bases, with 17 bases between them. The CDR3 consists of 16 residues. The CDR3: CASSLEVLYTPEKLFF. CDR3 nucleotides: TGTGCCAGCAGCTTAGAGGTCTTGTATACCCCCGAAAAACTGTTTTTT. Combining the CDR3 with reference TRBV7-6 and TRBJ1-4 gives the whole variable domain GAGVSQSPRYKVTKRGQDVALRCDPISGHVSLYWYRQALGQGPEFLTYFNYEAQQDKSGLPNDRFSAERPEGSISTLTIQRTEQRDSAMYRCASSLEVLYTPEKLFFGSGTQLSVL.

This clone appeared a single time. The V call is TRBV14, the J call TRBJ2-7, with TRBD1 matching over 9 bases. Germline-derived CDR1 and CDR2 are SGHDN and FVKESK. The J segment lost 3 bases and the V segment lost 1 base, leaving 7 bases of the junction unmatched. CDR3 length: 16 amino acids. CDR3 residues: CASSQGRDRVLYEQYF. CDR3 in DNA: TGTGCCAGCAGCCAAGGCAGGGACAGGGTTCTCTACGAGCAGTACTTC.

This chain connects TRBV28 to TRBJ2-7; D tentatively reads TRBD1 or TRBD2 (5 bases each). CDR1 is MDHEN and CDR2 is SYDVKM in the germline V gene. The ends were cut back, 2 bases at V and 5 bases at J, with 10 bases in the middle. The CDR3 has 13 amino acids. For the CDR3, the DNA is TGTGCCAGCAGTTTACAGGGAGTACACGAGCAGTACTTC. It translates to CASSLQGVHEQYF. Variable domain in full (rest from reference TRBV28 and TRBJ2-7): DVKVTQSSRYLVKRTGEKVFLECVQDMDHENMFWYRQDPGLGLRLIYFSYDVKMKEKGDIPEGYSVSREKKERFSLILESASTNQTSMYLCASSLQGVHEQYFGPGTRLTVT.

The V and J genes are TRBV5-4 and TRBJ2-7; 15 bases line up with TRBD2. This CDR3 is 18 amino acids long. Germline V CDR1 and CDR2: SGHNT, YYREEE (reference sequence). Unmatched junction bases numbered 8, after V lost 4 bases and J lost 0 bases. CDR3 DNA sequence: TGTGCCAGCAGCGACGGACTAGCGGGAGGGGGGAGCTCCTACGAGCAGTACTTC. Translated, it gives CASSDGLAGGGSSYEQYF. The full variable domain, completed using reference TRBV5-4 and TRBJ2-7, is ETGVTQSPTHLIKTRGQQVTLRCSSQSGHNTVSWYQQALGQGPQFIFQYYREEENGRGNFPPRFSGLQFPNYSSELNVNALELDDSALYLCASSDGLAGGGSSYEQYFGPGTRLTVT.

The chain combines TRBV5-1 with TRBJ2-7, with 9 bases that match TRBD1. This CDR3 spans 12 amino acids. CDR1 and CDR2 from the germline V gene are SGHRS and YFSETQ. This chain's CDR3 is CASGTGFYEQYF. CDR3 sequence (DNA): TGCGCTTCCGGGACAGGGTTTTACGAGCAGTACTTC.

The rearrangement joins TRBV9 to TRBJ2-1; TRBD1 matches 7 bases. Germline CDR1 is SGDLS and CDR2 is YYNGEE. The CDR3 sequence is 16 residues long. J lost 3 bases, V lost 3 bases, and 9 bases had no gene match. The CDR3 sequence is CASSGPQGTNYNEQFF. The CDR3 coding sequence is TGTGCCAGCAGCGGGCCACAGGGGACCAACTACAATGAGCAGTTCTTC. Drawing the rest from reference TRBV9 and TRBJ2-1, the complete variable domain is DSGVTQTPKHLITATGQRVTLRCSPRSGDLSVYWYQQSLDQGLQFLIQYYNGEERAKGNILERFSAQQFPDLHSELNLSSLELGDSALYFCASSGPQGTNYNEQFFGPGTRLTVL.

This chain links TRBV18 with TRBJ1-4; D is unresolved. V lost 3 bases and J lost 8, with 13 bases in between. This CDR3 is 14 amino acids long. Looked up from germline, CDR1 is KGHSH and CDR2 is LQKENI. The CDR3 region has the DNA TGTGCCAGCTCACCCGGATACGGGAAGGAAAAACTGTTTTTT. It translates to CASSPGYGKEKLFF.

This chain connects TRBV25-1 to TRBJ1-1; D is unclear. The CDR3 consists of 14 residues. Germline V gene sequence: CDR1 MGHDK, CDR2 SYGVNS. The V and J ends lost 6 bases and 1 base respectively, with 12 bases between them. CDR3 bases: TGTGCCAGCAGGGGCTCCAACGGGAACACTGAAGCTTTCTTT. It yields the protein CASRGSNGNTEAFF.

The chain is built from TRBV27 and TRBJ1-1; unclear D gene. V gave up 3 bases and J gave up 1 base, with 9 bases separating them. CDR3 length equals 14 residues. Germline CDR1 is MNHEY and CDR2 is SMNVEV (reference sequence). The CDR3 bases are TGTGCCAGCAGTTTCTTACAGCCGAACACTGAAGCTTTCTTT. Translated: CASSFLQPNTEAFF.

The rearrangement joins TRBV5-5 to TRBJ2-7; TRBD1 aligns across 8 bases. Germline CDR1 and CDR2: SGHKS and YYEKEE (reference sequence). This CDR3 has 15 residues. Trimming removed 4 bases from V and 1 base from J; junction bases left unmatched: 7. The DNA for the CDR3 is TGTGCCAGCAGCGACCGGACAGGGATGTCCTACGAGCAGTACTTC. This encodes CASSDRTGMSYEQYF.

The chain links TRBV11-2 to TRBJ1-3; D is unclear. There are 14 residues in the CDR3. V lost 4 bases and J lost 5, with 12 bases in between. From germline, CDR1 is SGHAT and CDR2 FQNNGV. The CDR3 protein is CASSSLDGRNTIYF. The CDR3 DNA reads TGTGCCAGCAGCTCCCTGGACGGTAGAAACACCATATATTTT.

J is TRBJ1-5 and V is TRBV28, with TRBD1 matching 11 bases. The junction had 3 bases not matched to a gene; V was cut back by 4 bases and J by 7 bases. Germline V lookup: CDR1 MDHEN, CDR2 SYDVKM. CDR3 length equals 14 residues. The CDR3 region has the DNA TGTGCCAGCAGTTGGACAGGGGGCTCGCAGCCCCAGCATTTT. Residues: CASSWTGGSQPQHF.

The V gene is TRBV10-1, the J gene TRBJ1-2; D is uncertain. Germline V gene sequence: CDR1 WNHNN, CDR2 SYGVQD (reference sequence). V was pared by 2 bases and J by 7 bases, with 11 bases between. The length of the CDR3 is 13 residues. The CDR3 nucleotides are TGCGCCAGCAGTGAGGATCCGACCACTGGCTACACCTTC. Protein sequence: CASSEDPTTGYTF.

The rearrangement links TRBV5-1 to TRBJ2-7; 11 bases map to TRBD2. The germline V gene encodes CDR1 SGHRS and CDR2 YFSETQ. After removal of 3 bases from V and 0 bases from J, the junction contained 5 bases not matched to a gene. CDR3 size: 16 residues. The CDR3 region is CASSWGLADSSYEQYF. In nucleotides, the CDR3 is TGCGCCAGCAGCTGGGGACTAGCGGATAGCTCCTACGAGCAGTACTTC.

The gene calls are TRBV30 and TRBJ2-7; TRBD1 matches at 8 bases. Germline loops: CDR1 GTSNPN, CDR2 SVGIG (reference sequence). CDR3 length: 14 residues. Losses at the gene ends were 1 base for V and 2 bases for J; bases not matched to a gene: 4. For the CDR3, the DNA is TGTGCCTGGAGTGGCCGGGACAGGACCTACGAGCAGTACTTC. It translates to CAWSGRDRTYEQYF.

V is TRBV29-1 and J is TRBJ2-2, with D perhaps matching TRBD2 (6 bases). Deletions cut 4 bases from V and 1 base from J, with 10 bases between. The V gene's germline CDR1 is SQVTM and CDR2 ANQGSEA. The CDR3 extends over 14 amino acids. The CDR3 region is CSVAGTLNTGELFF. The CDR3 DNA is TGCAGCGTTGCCGGGACTCTGAACACCGGGGAGCTGTTTTTT.

The chain combines TRBV6-5 with TRBJ1-5; 9 nucleotides line up with TRBD1. The CDR3 runs to 13 residues. Germline loops: CDR1 MNHEY, CDR2 SVGAGI. With V trimmed by 5 bases and J by 11 bases, 7 bases remained unmatched. The CDR3 region has the DNA TGTGCCAGCAGTCGCACCGGGACAGGGTCCCAGCATTTT. Translating it yields CASSRTGTGSQHF.